These T cell receptor beta chains were read from a single sample in a study of control samples from healthy donors and cancer patients. Libraries were prepared by immunoSEQ multiplex PCR; TCRdb keeps only in-frame clonotypes and omits some of them. This sample has just under 75,000 clones, with roughly 87% found just once. The sample comprised blood. These receptors all come from a woman aged 50 to 60 in good health. Each CDR3 is given without its conserved first and last residue. Each record gives: V gene, J gene, CDR3 protein.

v_call: TRBV6-5
j_call: TRBJ2-7
cdr3_aa: ASSYAIQGYEQY

v_call: TRBV2
j_call: TRBJ2-3
cdr3_aa: ASRGTVGRVDTQY

v_call: TRBV28
j_call: TRBJ1-1
cdr3_aa: ASSPYGSKNTEAF

v_call: TRBV5-1
j_call: TRBJ2-7
cdr3_aa: ASSLAAGSYEQY

v_call: TRBV4-1
j_call: TRBJ1-2
cdr3_aa: ASSQYSRLTPNYGYT

v_call: TRBV7-9
j_call: TRBJ1-4
cdr3_aa: ASSLAGVEFNEKLF

v_call: TRBV5-1
j_call: TRBJ1-2
cdr3_aa: ASRVGVGGYT

v_call: TRBV28
j_call: TRBJ2-5
cdr3_aa: ASSFRHQQETQY

v_call: TRBV7-9
j_call: TRBJ2-7
cdr3_aa: ASSHPQIPYEQY

v_call: TRBV2
j_call: TRBJ1-6
cdr3_aa: ASSGTGGSPLH

v_call: TRBV7-8
j_call: TRBJ1-4
cdr3_aa: ASSPGGEKLF

v_call: TRBV20-1
j_call: TRBJ2-1
cdr3_aa: SASGTIYNEQF

v_call: TRBV28
j_call: TRBJ1-1
cdr3_aa: ASSLLIRRVEAF

v_call: TRBV4-1
j_call: TRBJ2-5
cdr3_aa: ASNQWREETQY

v_call: TRBV5-1
j_call: TRBJ2-7
cdr3_aa: ASSYTGGGDEQY

v_call: TRBV2
j_call: TRBJ2-5
cdr3_aa: ASTQETGETQY

v_call: TRBV10-1
j_call: TRBJ1-1
cdr3_aa: ASSESKGAEAF

v_call: TRBV20-1
j_call: TRBJ2-5
cdr3_aa: SASSSPWETQY

v_call: TRBV5-4
j_call: TRBJ2-2
cdr3_aa: ASSRGTSANTGELF

v_call: TRBV3-1/TRBV3-2
j_call: TRBJ1-2
cdr3_aa: ASSQEAGAGGYT

v_call: TRBV28
j_call: TRBJ1-1
cdr3_aa: ASSQEDYGRGEQAF

v_call: TRBV7-3
j_call: TRBJ1-2
cdr3_aa: ASSLTPEGFYGYT

v_call: TRBV2
j_call: TRBJ2-7
cdr3_aa: ASRRGDRGYEQY

v_call: TRBV7-9
j_call: TRBJ2-7
cdr3_aa: ASSSSYGREQY

v_call: TRBV10-1
j_call: TRBJ2-1
cdr3_aa: ASSGPGANEQF

v_call: TRBV24-1
j_call: TRBJ2-5
cdr3_aa: ATSVRFQETQY

v_call: TRBV6-5
j_call: TRBJ1-6
cdr3_aa: ASSRGYNNSPLH

v_call: TRBV30
j_call: TRBJ2-2
cdr3_aa: AWSVDSTGELF

v_call: TRBV19
j_call: TRBJ1-5
cdr3_aa: ATRGRQQPQH